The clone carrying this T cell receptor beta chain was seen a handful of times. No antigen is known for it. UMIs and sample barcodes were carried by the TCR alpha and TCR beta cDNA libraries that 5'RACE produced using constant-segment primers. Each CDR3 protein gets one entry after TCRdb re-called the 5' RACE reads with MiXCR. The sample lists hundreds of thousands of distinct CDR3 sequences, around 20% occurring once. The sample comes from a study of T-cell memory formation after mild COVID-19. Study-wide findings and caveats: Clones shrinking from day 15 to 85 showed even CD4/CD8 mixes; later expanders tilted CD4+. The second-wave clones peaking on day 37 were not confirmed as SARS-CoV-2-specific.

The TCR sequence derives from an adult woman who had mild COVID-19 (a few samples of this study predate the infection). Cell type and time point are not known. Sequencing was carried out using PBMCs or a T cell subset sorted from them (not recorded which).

CDR3 coding DNA: TGTGCCAGCAGCTCCCCGATCAGACCCTACGAGCAGTACTTC. This translates into CASSSPIRPYEQYF. The V gene is TRBV9, the J gene TRBJ2-7; D is unresolved. V lost 4 bases and J lost 2, with 13 bases in between. CDR3 length: 14 amino acids. CDR1 is SGDLS, CDR2 YYNGEE, per germline. Supplemented by reference TRBV9 and TRBJ2-7, the full variable domain reads DSGVTQTPKHLITATGQRVTLRCSPRSGDLSVYWYQQSLDQGLQFLIQYYNGEERAKGNILERFSAQQFPDLHSELNLSSLELGDSALYFCASSSPIRPYEQYFGPGTRLTVT.